A selection of T cell receptor beta chains follows, all from one sample in a study of Tregs in tolerant kidney transplant recipients. The table came from immunoSEQ multiplex PCR; TCRdb's copy has only in-frame clones and leaves some out. Seen here are about 31,000 clones, approximately 80% observed once, and the top ten hold about 2.2%. Their antigen targets remain unknown. Sequencing used Tregs from blood cultured with allogeneic cells. These TCRs come from a human donor in good health. Both conserved end residues are part of each CDR3. The D gene is left open where the match is weak. Rows may omit the clone size; those that give it use once, few, many or a size class.

TRBJ2-1	.	14	TRBV11-3	.	CASSLGGLYNEQFF	TGTGCCAGCAGCTTAGGCGGGTTGTACAATGAGCAGTTCTTC
TRBJ2-5	.	13	TRBV6-1	once	CASSILGGETQYF	TGTGCCAGCAGCATACTAGGGGGAGAGACCCAGTACTTC
TRBJ2-2	TRBD1	13	TRBV2	.	CASSEDRVGELFF	TGTGCCAGCAGTGAGGACAGGGTCGGGGAGCTGTTTTTT
TRBJ2-2	TRBD1	14	TRBV5-4	.	CASRLTGGSGELFF	TGTGCCAGCAGACTAACAGGGGGCTCCGGGGAGCTGTTTTTT
TRBJ2-7	TRBD1	15	TRBV28	few	CASSGTGGGSYEQYF	TGTGCCAGCAGTGGGACAGGGGGAGGTTCCTACGAGCAGTACTTC
TRBJ2-3	.	17	TRBV18	.	CASSPTEGRPEADTQYF	TGTGCCAGCTCACCCACGGAGGGTCGGCCGGAGGCAGATACGCAGTATTTT
TRBJ2-1	.	13	TRBV6-5	once	CASRPLVYNEQFF	TGTGCCAGCCGCCCTCTAGTGTACAATGAGCAGTTCTTC
TRBJ2-7	TRBD1	14	TRBV9	.	CASSARDRGPRQYF	TGTGCCAGCAGCGCTCGGGACAGGGGACCCAGGCAGTACTTC
TRBJ2-2	.	16	TRBV19	.	CASSKRGEVSTGELFF	TGTGCCAGTAGTAAGAGGGGGGAGGTTTCCACCGGGGAGCTGTTTTTT
TRBJ2-5	.	14	TRBV4-3	.	CASSQDFRRETQYF	TGCGCCAGCAGCCAAGATTTTAGGCGAGAGACCCAGTACTTC
TRBJ2-1	.	16	TRBV4-2	.	CASSQGEGGKGNEQFF	TGTGCCAGCAGCCAAGGAGAGGGGGGGAAAGGCAATGAGCAGTTCTTC
TRBJ2-2	.	15	TRBV9	.	CASSTSLANTGELFF	TGTGCCAGCAGCACCTCACTAGCGAACACCGGGGAGCTGTTTTTT
TRBJ2-1	TRBD2	16	TRBV9	.	CASSPPGLAGASEQFF	TGTGCCAGCAGCCCCCCGGGACTAGCGGGGGCCAGTGAGCAGTTCTTC
TRBJ1-3	.	12	TRBV7-9	once	CASSPSGATIYF	TGTGCCAGCAGCCCCAGTGGGGCGACCATATATTTT
TRBJ2-7	.	12	TRBV28	.	CASSRHGYEQYF	TGTGCCAGCAGTCGACACGGCTACGAGCAGTACTTC
TRBJ1-2	.	11	TRBV7-9	.	CASSLARGYTF	TGTGCCAGCAGCTTAGCCCGCGGCTACACCTTC
TRBJ2-3	.	17	TRBV27	.	CASGPQTVPHGTLTQYF	TGTGCCAGCGGGCCCCAGACAGTGCCACATGGCACCCTGACGCAGTATTTT
TRBJ2-7	.	13	TRBV7-2	.	CASSLAGGYEQYF	TGTGCCAGCAGCTTAGCGGGAGGCTACGAGCAGTACTTC
TRBJ2-5	.	17	TRBV18	.	CASSPRQRPVGRETQYF	TGTGCCAGCTCACCACGGCAGCGACCCGTGGGACGGGAGACCCAGTACTTC
TRBJ2-7	TRBD1	13	TRBV30	.	CAWSGGGGYEQYF	TGTGCCTGGAGTGGAGGGGGCGGGTACGAGCAGTACTTC
TRBJ2-3	.	14	TRBV1	.	CTSSPDGGTDTQYF	TGCACCAGCAGCCCCGACGGGGGCACAGATACGCAGTATTTT
TRBJ2-7	.	15	TRBV19	.	CASSMDGQGIYEQYF	TGTGCCAGTAGTATGGATGGGCAGGGGATATACGAGCAGTACTTC
TRBJ2-1	.	14	TRBV9	.	CASREGLVIGEQFF	TGTGCCAGCAGGGAGGGGCTAGTTATAGGTGAGCAGTTCTTC
TRBJ2-1	TRBD2	15	TRBV7-3	.	CASSLFGGNYNEQFF	TGTGCCAGCAGCTTATTCGGGGGGAACTACAATGAGCAGTTCTTC
TRBJ2-7	.	12	TRBV7-9	.	CASSIQGYEQYF	TGTGCCAGCAGCATACAGGGCTACGAGCAGTACTTC
TRBJ1-2	.	14	TRBV10-3	.	CAISEASGDYGYTF	TGTGCCATCAGTGAGGCCTCAGGGGACTATGGCTACACCTTC
TRBJ2-7	.	13	TRBV2	few	CASSGPLSYEQYF	TGTGCCAGCAGTGGCCCCTTGAGCTACGAGCAGTACTTC
TRBJ1-1	.	13	TRBV7-9	medium-sized	CASSLKGEGEAFF	TGTGCCAGCAGCTTAAAGGGCGAGGGTGAAGCTTTCTTT
TRBJ2-4	TRBD2	16	TRBV9	.	CASRAGGPNAKNIQYF	TGTGCCAGCAGAGCGGGGGGGCCAAATGCGAAAAACATTCAGTACTTC
TRBJ1-2	.	16	TRBV14	once	CASSQDLGQGRYGYTF	TGTGCCAGCAGCCAAGATTTGGGGCAGGGGAGATATGGCTACACCTTC
TRBJ2-5	TRBD2	13	TRBV7-9	.	CASSYSGGETQYF	TGTGCCAGCAGCTATAGCGGGGGAGAGACCCAGTACTTC
TRBJ2-3	.	13	TRBV6-1	.	CASSDIAPDTQYF	TGTGCCAGCAGTGACATTGCCCCAGATACGCAGTATTTT
TRBJ2-7	.	16	TRBV23-1	few	CASSLEGGSQTYEQYF	TGCGCCAGCAGCCTGGAAGGTGGGTCGCAGACCTACGAGCAGTACTTC
TRBJ2-1	TRBD2	14	TRBV7-2	.	CASSSQAGYNEQFF	TGTGCCAGCAGCTCCCAAGCGGGGTACAATGAGCAGTTCTTC
TRBJ2-1	TRBD2	20	TRBV2	.	CASSVEYGLAGGISYNEQFF	TGTGCCAGCAGTGTGGAGTACGGACTAGCGGGGGGAATCTCCTACAATGAGCAGTTCTTC
TRBJ2-5	TRBD2	22	TRBV4-2	.	CASSQVALAGSKGGLLQRRRYF	TGTGCCAGCAGCCAAGTCGCTTTAGCGGGATCTAAAGGCGGGCTCCTACAAAGAAGACGGTACTTC
TRBJ1-6	TRBD1	14	TRBV5-4	few	CASSPDRGESPLHF	TGTGCCAGCAGCCCCGACAGGGGAGAATCACCCCTCCACTTT
TRBJ1-1	.	14	TRBV11-1	once	CASSLQVGRTSAFF	TGTGCCAGCAGCTTACAGGTTGGGAGGACTTCAGCTTTCTTT
TRBJ1-1	.	14	TRBV5-4	.	CASSLVGVATEAFF	TGTGCCAGCAGCTTGGTTGGGGTGGCCACTGAAGCTTTCTTT
TRBJ2-7	TRBD2	14	TRBV19	once	CASSIRGGQYEQYF	TGTGCCAGTAGTATACGGGGGGGCCAATACGAGCAGTACTTC
TRBJ2-1	.	16	TRBV10-3	.	CATEIGTPQTSNEQFF	TGTGCCACCGAAATAGGGACACCTCAAACGTCGAATGAGCAGTTCTTC
TRBJ2-5	TRBD2	15	TRBV5-8	.	CASSLYRDYRETQYF	TGTGCCAGCAGCTTGTACCGGGACTACCGAGAGACCCAGTACTTC
TRBJ2-1	.	14	TRBV4-3	.	CASSHLQGANEQFF	TGCGCCAGCAGCCACCTTCAAGGGGCCAATGAGCAGTTCTTC
TRBJ2-3	.	16	TRBV5-1	.	CASSLRGAVSTDTQYF	TGCGCCAGCAGCTTGAGGGGGGCGGTTAGCACAGATACGCAGTATTTT
TRBJ1-5	.	13	TRBV2	few	CASSEGGARPQHF	TGTGCCAGCAGTGAGGGCGGGGCCCGGCCCCAGCATTTT
TRBJ2-7	.	12	TRBV6-4	.	CAPPVRGERKYF	TGTGCCCCCCCGGTAAGGGGGGAGCGAAAGTACTTC
TRBJ2-6	TRBD1	15	TRBV27	few	CASSPRTGGANVLTF	TGTGCCAGCAGTCCCCGGACAGGAGGGGCCAACGTCCTGACTTTC
TRBJ2-7	TRBD1	12	TRBV18	.	CASSRDRDEQYF	TGTGCCAGCTCACGGGACAGGGACGAGCAGTACTTC
TRBJ2-1	TRBD2	17	TRBV10-2	.	CASSESLAGGRRPEQFF	TGCGCCAGCAGTGAGTCACTAGCGGGGGGGCGACGACCTGAGCAGTTCTTC
TRBJ2-7	TRBD2	15	TRBV7-2	.	CASSDQAGGFYEQYF	TGTGCCAGCAGCGACCAAGCGGGAGGGTTTTACGAGCAGTACTTC